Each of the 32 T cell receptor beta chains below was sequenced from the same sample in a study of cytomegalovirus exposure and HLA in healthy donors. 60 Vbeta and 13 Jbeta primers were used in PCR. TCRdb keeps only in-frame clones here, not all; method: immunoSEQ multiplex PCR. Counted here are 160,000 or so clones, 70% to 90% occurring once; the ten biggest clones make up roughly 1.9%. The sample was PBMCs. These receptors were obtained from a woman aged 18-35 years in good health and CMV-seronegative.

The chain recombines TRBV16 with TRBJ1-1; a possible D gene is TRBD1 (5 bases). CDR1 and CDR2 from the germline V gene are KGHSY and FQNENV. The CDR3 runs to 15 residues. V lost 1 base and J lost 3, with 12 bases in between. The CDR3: CASSQWEGRHTEAFF. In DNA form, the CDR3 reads TGTGCCAGCAGCCAATGGGAGGGGCGGCACACTGAAGCTTTCTTT.

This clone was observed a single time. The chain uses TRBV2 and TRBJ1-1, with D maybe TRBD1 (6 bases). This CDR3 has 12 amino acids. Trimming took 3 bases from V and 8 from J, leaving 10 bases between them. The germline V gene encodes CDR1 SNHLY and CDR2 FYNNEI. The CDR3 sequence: CASSEGAREAFF. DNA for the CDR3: TGTGCCAGCAGTGAGGGGGCTAGGGAAGCTTTCTTT.

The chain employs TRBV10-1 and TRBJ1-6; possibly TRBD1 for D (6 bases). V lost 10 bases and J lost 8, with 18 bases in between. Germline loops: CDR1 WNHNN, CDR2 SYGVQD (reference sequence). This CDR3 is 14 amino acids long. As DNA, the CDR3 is TGCGCCACCAACCCTGGGGGCTTGGATTCACCCCTCCACTTT. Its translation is CATNPGGLDSPLHF.

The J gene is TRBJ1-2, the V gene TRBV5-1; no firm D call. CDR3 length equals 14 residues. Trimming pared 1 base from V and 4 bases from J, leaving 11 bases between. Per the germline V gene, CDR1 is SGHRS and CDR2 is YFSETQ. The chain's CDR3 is CASSLSPGSYGYTF. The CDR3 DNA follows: TGCGCCAGCAGCTTGTCTCCGGGGAGCTATGGCTACACCTTC.

The chain's CDR3 is CAWMGGSGALRGYTF. The CDR3 DNA reads TGTGCCTGGATGGGGGGTAGTGGGGCGCTCCGTGGCTACACCTTC. This chain joins TRBV30 and TRBJ1-2, with a tentative D call TRBD1 (5 bases). The germline V gene encodes CDR1 GTSNPN and CDR2 SVGIG (reference sequence). V lost 4 bases and J 7 bases, leaving 22 bases between the germline ends. CDR3 size: 15 residues. Filled out from reference TRBV30 and TRBJ1-2, the complete variable domain reads SQTIHQWPATLVQPVGSPLSLECTVEGTSNPNLYWYRQAAGRGLQLLFYSVGIGQISSEVPQNLSASRPQDRQFILSSKKLLLSDSGFYLCAWMGGSGALRGYTFGSGTRLTVV.

CDR3 DNA sequence: TGTGCCAGCAGGGGGCTGGGGCAGCCCCAGCATTTT. Translation: CASRGLGQPQHF. The chain joins TRBV27 to TRBJ1-5, with D tentatively TRBD1 (5 bases). Trimming stripped 6 bases from V and 7 bases from J, with 10 bases between. CDR1 and CDR2 (germline): MNHEY, SMNVEV (reference sequence). This CDR3 spans 12 amino acids.

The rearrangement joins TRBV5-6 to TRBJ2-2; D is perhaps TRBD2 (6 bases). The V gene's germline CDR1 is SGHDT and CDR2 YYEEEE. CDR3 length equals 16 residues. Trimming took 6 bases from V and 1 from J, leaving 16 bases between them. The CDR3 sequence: CASTLGDGGNTGELFF. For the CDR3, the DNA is TGTGCCAGCACTCTGGGTGACGGGGGGAACACCGGGGAGCTGTTTTTT.

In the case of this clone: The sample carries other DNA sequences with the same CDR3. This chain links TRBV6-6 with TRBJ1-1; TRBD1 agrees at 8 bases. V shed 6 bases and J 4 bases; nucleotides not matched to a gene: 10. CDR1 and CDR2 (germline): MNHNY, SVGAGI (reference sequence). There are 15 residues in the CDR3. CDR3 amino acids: CASRLRQGASTEAFF. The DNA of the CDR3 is TGTGCCAGCAGATTACGCCAGGGGGCAAGCACTGAAGCTTTCTTT.

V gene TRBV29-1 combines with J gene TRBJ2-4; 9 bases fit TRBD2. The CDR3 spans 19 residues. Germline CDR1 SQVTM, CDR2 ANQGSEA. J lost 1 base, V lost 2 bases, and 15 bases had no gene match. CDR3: CSVERLGGGERVAKNIQYF. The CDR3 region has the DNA TGCAGCGTTGAACGCCTAGGCGGGGGGGAACGAGTGGCCAAAAACATTCAGTACTTC.

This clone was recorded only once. The CDR3 region is CASSQYVGQINQPQHF. CDR3 in DNA: TGCGCCAGCAGCCAGTATGTAGGACAGATCAATCAGCCCCAGCATTTT. The rearrangement joins TRBV4-1 to TRBJ1-5; weak D call: TRBD1 (6 bases). Trimming removed 3 bases from V and 3 bases from J, with 15 bases in between. Germline lookup yields CDR1 MGHRA and CDR2 YSYEKL. This CDR3 contains 16 residues.

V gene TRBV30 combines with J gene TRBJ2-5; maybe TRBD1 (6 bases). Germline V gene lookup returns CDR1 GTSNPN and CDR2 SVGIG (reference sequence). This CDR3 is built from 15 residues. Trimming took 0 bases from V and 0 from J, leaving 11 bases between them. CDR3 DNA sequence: TGTGCCTGGAGTGTTCCAGGACAGTACCAAGAGACCCAGTACTTC. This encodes CAWSVPGQYQETQYF.

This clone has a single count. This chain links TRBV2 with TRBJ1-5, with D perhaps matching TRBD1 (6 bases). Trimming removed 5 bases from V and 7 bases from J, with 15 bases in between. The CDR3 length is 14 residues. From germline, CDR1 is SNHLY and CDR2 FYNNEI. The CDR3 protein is CASSYRTVRQPQHF. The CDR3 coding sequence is TGTGCCAGCAGTTACCGGACAGTACGACAGCCCCAGCATTTT.

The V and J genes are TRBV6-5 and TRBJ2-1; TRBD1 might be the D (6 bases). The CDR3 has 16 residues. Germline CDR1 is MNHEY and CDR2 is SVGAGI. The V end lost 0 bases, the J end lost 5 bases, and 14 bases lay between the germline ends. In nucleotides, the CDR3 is TGTGCCAGCAGTTACTCAACAGGGCTGGAAAACAATGAGCAGTTCTTC. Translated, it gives CASSYSTGLENNEQFF.

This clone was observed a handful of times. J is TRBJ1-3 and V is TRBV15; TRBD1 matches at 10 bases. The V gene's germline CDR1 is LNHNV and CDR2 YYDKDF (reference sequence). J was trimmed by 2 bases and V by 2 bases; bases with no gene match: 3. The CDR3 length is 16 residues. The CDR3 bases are TGTGCCACCAGCAGACCGGGGACAGGGGCTGGAAACACCATATATTTT. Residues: CATSRPGTGAGNTIYF.

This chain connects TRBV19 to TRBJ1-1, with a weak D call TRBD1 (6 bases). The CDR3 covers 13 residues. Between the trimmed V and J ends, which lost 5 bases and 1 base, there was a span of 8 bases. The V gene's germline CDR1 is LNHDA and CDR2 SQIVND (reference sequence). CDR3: CASSWDTNTEAFF. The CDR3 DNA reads TGTGCCAGTAGTTGGGACACGAACACTGAAGCTTTCTTT.

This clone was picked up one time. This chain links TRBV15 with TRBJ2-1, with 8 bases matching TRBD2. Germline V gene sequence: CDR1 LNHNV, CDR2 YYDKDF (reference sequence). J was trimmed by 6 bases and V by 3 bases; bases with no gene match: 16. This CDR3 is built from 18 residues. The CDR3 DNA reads TGTGCCACCAGCAGGGGTCCATTACGAGCGGGAGCGGGCAATGAGCAGTTCTTC. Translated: CATSRGPLRAGAGNEQFF.

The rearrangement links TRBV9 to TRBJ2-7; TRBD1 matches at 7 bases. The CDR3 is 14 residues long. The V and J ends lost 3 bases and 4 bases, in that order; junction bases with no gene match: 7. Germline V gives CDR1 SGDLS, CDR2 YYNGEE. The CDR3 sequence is CASSADRLPYEQYF. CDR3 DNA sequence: TGTGCCAGCAGCGCGGACAGGCTACCGTACGAGCAGTACTTC.

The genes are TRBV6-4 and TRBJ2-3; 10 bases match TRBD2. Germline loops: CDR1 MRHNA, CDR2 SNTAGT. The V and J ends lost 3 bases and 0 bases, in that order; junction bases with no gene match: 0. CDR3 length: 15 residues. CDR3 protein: CASSELAGSTDTQYF. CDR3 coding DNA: TGTGCCAGCAGTGAACTAGCGGGGAGCACAGATACGCAGTATTTT.

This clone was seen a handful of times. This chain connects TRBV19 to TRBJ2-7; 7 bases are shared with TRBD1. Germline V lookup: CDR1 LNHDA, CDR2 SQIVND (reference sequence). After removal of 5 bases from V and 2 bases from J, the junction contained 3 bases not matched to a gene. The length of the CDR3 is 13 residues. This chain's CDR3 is CASSSTGPYEQYF. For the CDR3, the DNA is TGTGCCAGTAGTTCGACAGGGCCCTACGAGCAGTACTTC.

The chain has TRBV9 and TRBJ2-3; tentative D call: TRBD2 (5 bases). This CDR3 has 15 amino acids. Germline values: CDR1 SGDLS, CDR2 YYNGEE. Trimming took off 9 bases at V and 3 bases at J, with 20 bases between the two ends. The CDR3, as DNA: TGTGCCACAGGTTCAATGGGAGTGCGAACAGATACGCAGTATTTT. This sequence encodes CATGSMGVRTDTQYF.

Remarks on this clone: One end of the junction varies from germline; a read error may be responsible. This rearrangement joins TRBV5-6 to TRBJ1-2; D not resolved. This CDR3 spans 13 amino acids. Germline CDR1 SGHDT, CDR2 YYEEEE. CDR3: CASSLELSVYYPF. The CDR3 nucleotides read TGTGCCAGCAGCTTGGAATTATCCGTATACTACCCCTTC.

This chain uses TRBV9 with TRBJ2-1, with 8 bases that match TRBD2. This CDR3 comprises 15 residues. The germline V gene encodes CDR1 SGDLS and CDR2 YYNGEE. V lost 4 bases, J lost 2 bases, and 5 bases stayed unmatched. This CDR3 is CASSQGLVAYNEQFF. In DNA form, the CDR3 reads TGTGCCAGCAGCCAGGGACTAGTCGCCTACAATGAGCAGTTCTTC.

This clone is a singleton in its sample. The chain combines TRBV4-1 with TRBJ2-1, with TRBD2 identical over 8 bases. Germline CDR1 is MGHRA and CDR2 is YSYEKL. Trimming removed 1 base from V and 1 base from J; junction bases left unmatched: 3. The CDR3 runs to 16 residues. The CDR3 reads CASSQAIAGSYNEQFF. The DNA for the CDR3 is TGCGCCAGCAGCCAAGCAATAGCGGGATCCTACAATGAGCAGTTCTTC.

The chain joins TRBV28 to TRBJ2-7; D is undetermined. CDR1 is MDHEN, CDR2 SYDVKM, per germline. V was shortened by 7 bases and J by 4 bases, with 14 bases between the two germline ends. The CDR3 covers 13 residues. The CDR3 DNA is TGTGCCAGCACCCCGCGACAAGCTTACGAGCAGTACTTC. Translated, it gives CASTPRQAYEQYF.

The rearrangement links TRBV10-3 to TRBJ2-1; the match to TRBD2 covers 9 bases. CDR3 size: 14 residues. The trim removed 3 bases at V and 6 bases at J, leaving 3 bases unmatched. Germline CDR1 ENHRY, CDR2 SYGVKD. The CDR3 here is CAISDGLAINEQFF. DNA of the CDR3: TGTGCCATCAGTGACGGACTAGCGATCAATGAGCAGTTCTTC.

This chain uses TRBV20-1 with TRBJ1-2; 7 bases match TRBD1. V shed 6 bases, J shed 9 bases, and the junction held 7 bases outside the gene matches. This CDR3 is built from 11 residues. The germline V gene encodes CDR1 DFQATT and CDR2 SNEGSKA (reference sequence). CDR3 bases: TGCAGTGCCCTGACAGGGCGAAGCTACACCTTC. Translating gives CSALTGRSYTF.

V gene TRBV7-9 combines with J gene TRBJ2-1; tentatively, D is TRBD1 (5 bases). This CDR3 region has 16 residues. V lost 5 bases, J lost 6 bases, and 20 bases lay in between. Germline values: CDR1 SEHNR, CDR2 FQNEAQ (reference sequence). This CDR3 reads CASSRFRGLIANEQFF. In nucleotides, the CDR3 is TGTGCCAGCAGCCGTTTTAGGGGTTTAATCGCCAATGAGCAGTTCTTC. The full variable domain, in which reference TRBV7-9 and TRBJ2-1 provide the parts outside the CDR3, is DTGVSQNPRHKITKRGQNVTFRCDPISEHNRLYWYRQTLGQGPEFLTYFQNEAQLEKSRLLSDRFSAERPKGSFSTLEIQRTEQGDSAMYLCASSRFRGLIANEQFFGPGTRLTVL.

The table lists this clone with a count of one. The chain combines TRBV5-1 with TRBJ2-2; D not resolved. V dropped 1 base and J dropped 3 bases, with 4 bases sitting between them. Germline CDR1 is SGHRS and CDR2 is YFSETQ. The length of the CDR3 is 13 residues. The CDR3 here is CASSLQDTGELFF. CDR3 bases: TGCGCCAGCAGCTTGCAGGACACCGGGGAGCTGTTTTTT.

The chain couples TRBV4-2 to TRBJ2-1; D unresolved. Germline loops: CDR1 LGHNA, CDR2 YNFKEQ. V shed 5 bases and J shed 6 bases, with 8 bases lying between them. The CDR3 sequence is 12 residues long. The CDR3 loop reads CASSEAGNEQFF. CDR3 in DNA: TGTGCCAGCAGCGAGGCTGGCAATGAGCAGTTCTTC.

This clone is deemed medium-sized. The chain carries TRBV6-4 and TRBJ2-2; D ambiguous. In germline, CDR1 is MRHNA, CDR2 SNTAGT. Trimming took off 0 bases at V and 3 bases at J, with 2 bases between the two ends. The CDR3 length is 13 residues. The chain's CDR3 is CASSDSDTGELFF. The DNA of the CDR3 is TGTGCCAGCAGTGACTCCGACACCGGGGAGCTGTTTTTT.

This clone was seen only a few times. This CDR3 reads CASSHGGTAGTDTQYF. Here the CDR3 DNA reads TGTGCCAGCAGCCACGGGGGGACGGCTGGCACAGATACGCAGTATTTT. This rearrangement joins TRBV11-1 to TRBJ2-3, with 7 bases identical to TRBD2. CDR3 size: 16 residues. CDR1 SGHAT and CDR2 FQDESV come from the germline V gene (reference sequence). V shed 5 bases and J 1 base; nucleotides not matched to a gene: 9.

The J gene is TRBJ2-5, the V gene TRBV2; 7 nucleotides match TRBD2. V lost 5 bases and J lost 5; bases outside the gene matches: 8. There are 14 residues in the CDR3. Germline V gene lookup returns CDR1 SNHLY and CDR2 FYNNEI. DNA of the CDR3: TGTGCCAGCAGTTGGGGCGCGGGGGTGGAGACCCAGTACTTC. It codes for CASSWGAGVETQYF. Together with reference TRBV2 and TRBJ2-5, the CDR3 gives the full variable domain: EPEVTQTPSHQVTQMGQEVILRCVPISNHLYFYWYRQILGQKVEFLVSFYNNEISEKSEIFDDQFSVERPDGSNFTLKIRSTKLEDSAMYFCASSWGAGVETQYFGPGTRLLVL.